The 27 T cell receptor beta chains given below trace back to one sample, sequenced in a study of T cells in tuberculosis. The repertoire was sequenced with immunoSEQ multiplex PCR; TCRdb's copy has only in-frame clones and lacks some. Among 35,000 to 55,000 clones listed, roughly 94% were seen once. Input material: PBMCs. All receptors come from a donor aged 10-30 years with latent tuberculosis or without tuberculosis infection. Some clones in this sample may be carry-over from other donors' samples.

The chain employs TRBV10-1 and TRBJ2-2; weak D call: TRBD1 (5 bases). The germline V gene encodes CDR1 WNHNN and CDR2 SYGVQD (reference sequence). The CDR3 contains 16 residues. V lost 3 bases and J 3 bases, leaving 14 bases between the germline ends. CDR3 residues: CASSERQGYYTGELFF. The CDR3 DNA is TGCGCCAGCAGTGAACGCCAGGGTTATTACACCGGGGAGCTGTTTTTT.

The chain combines TRBV27 with TRBJ1-4; unclear D gene. Between the trimmed V and J ends, which lost 1 base and 4 bases, there was a span of 19 bases. The CDR3 has 18 residues. Germline V gene sequence: CDR1 MNHEY, CDR2 SMNVEV (reference sequence). CDR3 nucleotides: TGTGCCAGCAGTTTATTGGCACGTCCCTATACTAATAATGAAAAACTGTTTTTT. Translation gives CASSLLARPYTNNEKLFF.

This chain joins TRBV18 and TRBJ2-5; weak D call: TRBD2 (6 bases). Per germline, CDR1 KGHSH and CDR2 LQKENI. The V end lost 6 bases, the J end lost 2 bases, and 13 bases lay between the germline ends. This CDR3 has 14 residues. Here the CDR3 DNA reads TGTGCCAGCTCGGATATAGCGGCACAAGAGACCCAGTACTTC. It codes for CASSDIAAQETQYF.

The V gene is TRBV4-3, the J gene TRBJ1-4; 9 positions match TRBD1. The J segment lost 1 base and the V segment lost 4 bases, leaving 10 bases of the junction unmatched. CDR1 LGHNA and CDR2 YSLEER come from the germline V gene. The CDR3 is made up of 18 amino acids. The CDR3, as DNA: TGCGCCAGCAGCCCGGGGGGGGGACAGGGTAGAACTAATGAAAAACTGTTTTTT. This encodes CASSPGGGQGRTNEKLFF.

The chain recombines TRBV2 with TRBJ2-2, with TRBD1 matching over 9 bases. J lost 1 base, V lost 2 bases, and 2 bases had no gene match. Germline loops: CDR1 SNHLY, CDR2 FYNNEI. The CDR3 loop spans 16 amino acids. This CDR3 reads CASSELGQGNTGELFF. The CDR3 DNA sequence: TGTGCCAGCAGTGAATTGGGACAGGGGAACACCGGGGAGCTGTTTTTT. Full variable domain (missing parts from reference TRBV2 and TRBJ2-2): EPEVTQTPSHQVTQMGQEVILRCVPISNHLYFYWYRQILGQKVEFLVSFYNNEISEKSEIFDDQFSVERPDGSNFTLKIRSTKLEDSAMYFCASSELGQGNTGELFFGEGSRLTVL.

The V call is TRBV6-1, the J call TRBJ1-5; D is unresolved. The germline V gene has CDR1 MNHNS and CDR2 SASEGT. The CDR3 extends over 12 amino acids. Trimming left V 8 bases short and J 3 bases short, with 8 bases between. The CDR3: CASEIFNQPQHF. The CDR3 bases are TGTGCCAGCGAGATCTTCAATCAGCCCCAGCATTTT.

The chain recombines TRBV5-6 with TRBJ2-1, with a weak D call TRBD1 (6 bases). The CDR3 runs 11 residues. Germline-derived CDR1 and CDR2 are SGHDT and YYEEEE. The V gene lost 9 bases and the J gene lost 13 bases, with 17 bases spanning the gap. The CDR3 sequence: CATSVAGDQFF. CDR3 bases: TGTGCCACGTCAGTGGCAGGGGACCAGTTCTTC. The variable domain in full, completed from reference TRBV5-6 and TRBJ2-1, reads DAGVTQSPTHLIKTRGQQVTLRCSPKSGHDTVSWYQQALGQGPQFIFQYYEEEERQRGNFPDRFSGHQFPNYSSELNVNALLLGDSALYLCATSVAGDQFFGPGTRLTVL.

The chain recombines TRBV10-3 with TRBJ1-5, with 8 bases lining up with TRBD1. This CDR3 is 15 amino acids long. V gave up 1 base and J gave up 4 bases; unmatched junction bases: 3. The germline gives CDR1 ENHRY, CDR2 SYGVKD. Written as DNA, the CDR3 is TGTGCCATCAGTGAGTTCCAGGGGGCTAATCAGCCCCAGCATTTT. Translation: CAISEFQGANQPQHF.

This clone was recorded once. The J gene is TRBJ2-7, the V gene TRBV7-9; 9 bases agree with TRBD1. In germline, CDR1 is SEHNR, CDR2 FQNEAQ (reference sequence). This CDR3 is 15 amino acids long. After removal of 5 bases from V and 1 base from J, the junction contained 6 bases not matched to a gene. CDR3 in amino acids: CASSPTGGGSYEQYF. CDR3 sequence (DNA): TGTGCCAGCAGCCCGACAGGGGGGGGGTCCTACGAGCAGTACTTC.

This rearrangement joins TRBV4-3 to TRBJ2-1, with D possibly TRBD2 on 7 matching bases. V shed 0 bases and J shed 2 bases, with 14 bases lying between them. Germline lookup yields CDR1 LGHNA and CDR2 YSLEER. CDR3 length equals 17 residues. Here the CDR3 DNA reads TGCGCCAGCAGCCAAGATCGGGGGGCGATAACCTACAATGAGCAGTTCTTC. This translates into CASSQDRGAITYNEQFF.

V gene TRBV19 combines with J gene TRBJ1-1, with D hard to call. Between the trimmed V and J ends, which lost 6 bases and 4 bases, there was a span of 12 bases. The length of the CDR3 is 13 residues. Germline CDR1 is LNHDA and CDR2 is SQIVND (reference sequence). The CDR3 spells CASRPTAGTEAFF. The CDR3 region has the DNA TGTGCCAGTAGGCCGACGGCAGGCACTGAAGCTTTCTTT.

CDR3 nucleotide sequence: TGTGCCAGCAGTTTGAGCTCCTACGAGCAGTACTTC. As protein: CASSLSSYEQYF. The V and J genes are TRBV28 and TRBJ2-7; D unclear. Trimming cost V 3 bases and J 0 bases, with 3 bases left between them. Germline V gene sequence: CDR1 MDHEN, CDR2 SYDVKM. The CDR3 is 12 residues long.

The chain has TRBV30 and TRBJ2-5; D might be TRBD2 (5 bases). Trimming took off 5 bases at V and 0 bases at J, with 16 bases between the two ends. Germline-derived CDR1 and CDR2 are GTSNPN and SVGIG (reference sequence). The CDR3 runs to 15 residues. In nucleotides, the CDR3 is TGTGCCTGGGGACTTCTGAGATCTTACCAAGAGACCCAGTACTTC. Encoded protein: CAWGLLRSYQETQYF.

This chain uses TRBV30 with TRBJ2-4, with 10 bases fitting TRBD1. Germline loops: CDR1 GTSNPN, CDR2 SVGIG (reference sequence). Trimming took 5 bases from V and 3 from J; bases not matched to a gene: 13. The CDR3 runs to 17 residues. Here the CDR3 DNA reads TGTGCCTGGGCGAGGGGGGACAGGGGACGGGGCAAAAACATTCAGTACTTC. It translates to CAWARGDRGRGKNIQYF.

V gene TRBV30 combines with J gene TRBJ2-7; TRBD1 might be the D (5 bases). Germline V gives CDR1 GTSNPN, CDR2 SVGIG (reference sequence). This CDR3 has 11 residues. V dropped 5 bases and J dropped 7 bases, with 12 bases sitting between them. The CDR3: CAWDNDREQYF. CDR3 in DNA: TGTGCCTGGGACAACGACAGAGAGCAGTACTTC.

The chain has TRBV6-4 and TRBJ2-1; TRBD2 agrees at 14 bases. Trimming at V came to 5 bases and at J to 12 bases, leaving 6 bases not matched to a gene. The CDR3 totals 14 residues. The germline gives CDR1 MRHNA, CDR2 SNTAGT. CDR3 nucleotide sequence: TGTGCCAGCAGTCCGACTAGCGGGGGGGTCGGGCAGTTCTTC. This translates into CASSPTSGGVGQFF.

DNA of the CDR3: TGTGCCAGCAGCCCCATCAGGGAAAAACTGTTTTTT. Protein: CASSPIREKLFF. The chain carries TRBV6-6 and TRBJ1-4; D is undetermined. Germline loops: CDR1 MNHNY, CDR2 SVGAGI (reference sequence). The CDR3 covers 12 residues. V lost 6 bases and J lost 8, with 10 bases in between.

The chain employs TRBV18 and TRBJ2-3, with a possible D match to TRBD2 (6 bases). The germline CDR1 and CDR2 sequences are KGHSH and LQKENI. V was clipped by 2 bases and J by 3 bases, with 12 bases between them. The CDR3 has 15 residues. The CDR3 nucleotides read TGTGCCAGCTCACCAAGTGCCGGGAGTACAGATACGCAGTATTTT. Protein product: CASSPSAGSTDTQYF.

This sequence joins TRBV27 and TRBJ2-3; 7 bases are a match to TRBD1. Losses at the gene ends were 2 bases for V and 2 bases for J; bases not matched to a gene: 16. Germline-derived CDR1 and CDR2 are MNHEY and SMNVEV (reference sequence). The CDR3 length is 19 residues. The CDR3 protein is CASSLKGFRDREHTDTQYF. In DNA form, the CDR3 reads TGTGCCAGCAGTTTAAAAGGCTTCCGGGACAGAGAACACACAGATACGCAGTATTTT.

The chain is built from TRBV4-1 and TRBJ2-4, with a weak D call TRBD2 (5 bases). Germline V gives CDR1 MGHRA, CDR2 YSYEKL. CDR3 size: 13 residues. V was trimmed by 5 bases and J by 8 bases, leaving 13 bases between them. Written as DNA, the CDR3 is TGCGCCAGCAGCGACCTCACTAGAGACATTCAGTACTTC. This codes for CASSDLTRDIQYF.

V and J are TRBV12-5 and TRBJ2-2; unclear D gene. Trimming removed 5 bases at V and 4 bases at J, with 11 bases between. The V gene's germline CDR1 is LGHNT and CDR2 FRNRAP. The CDR3 has 14 amino acids. The CDR3 coding sequence is TGTGCTAGTGGTCCATTAGACATCACCGGGGAGCTGTTTTTT. Its protein product is CASGPLDITGELFF. Filled out from reference TRBV12-5 and TRBJ2-2, the complete variable domain reads DARVTQTPRHKVTEMGQEVTMRCQPILGHNTVFWYRQTMMQGLELLAYFRNRAPLDDSGMPKDRFSAEMPDATLATLKIQPSEPRDSAVYFCASGPLDITGELFFGEGSRLTVL.

V and J are TRBV6-1 and TRBJ2-5, with D perhaps TRBD1 (6 bases). V lost 4 bases and J lost 2, with 17 bases in between. The germline CDR1 and CDR2 sequences are MNHNS and SASEGT. The CDR3 loop spans 16 amino acids. The chain's CDR3 is CASSVGTTDRQETQYF. CDR3 DNA: TGTGCCAGCAGTGTTGGGACAACGGACCGACAAGAGACCCAGTACTTC.

This clone was recorded once. The chain employs TRBV27 and TRBJ2-7, with D tentatively TRBD1 (6 bases). Germline V gene data show CDR1 as MNHEY and CDR2 as SMNVEV (reference sequence). The V end lost 3 bases, the J end lost 5 bases, and 11 bases lay between the germline ends. CDR3 length: 13 amino acids. The CDR3 reads CASSFKGDNEQYF. DNA of the CDR3: TGTGCCAGCAGTTTTAAAGGGGACAACGAGCAGTACTTC.

V and J are TRBV6-4 and TRBJ1-5; the D gene is possibly TRBD1 (6 bases). There are 14 residues in the CDR3. Per germline, CDR1 MRHNA and CDR2 SNTAGT. V lost 3 bases and J lost 6, with 12 bases in between. This CDR3 is CASSESGEGQPQHF. As DNA, the CDR3 is TGTGCCAGCAGTGAGTCAGGGGAAGGTCAGCCCCAGCATTTT.

The chain links TRBV6-5 to TRBJ1-2; 7 nucleotides agree with TRBD1. The CDR3 has 14 residues. Trimming removed 0 bases from V and 6 bases from J; junction bases left unmatched: 4. CDR1 is MNHEY and CDR2 is SVGAGI in the germline V gene. The CDR3 protein is CASSYSRDSNGYTF. For the CDR3, the DNA is TGTGCCAGCAGTTACTCGCGGGACAGTAATGGCTACACCTTC.

The V call is TRBV18, the J call TRBJ2-7; D is undetermined. Germline V gene lookup returns CDR1 KGHSH and CDR2 LQKENI. The CDR3 sequence is 11 residues long. The V end lost 2 bases, the J end lost 7 bases, and 6 bases lay between the germline ends. As DNA, the CDR3 is TGTGCCAGCTCACCAAAAGAGGAGCAGTACTTC. Translation: CASSPKEEQYF.

This sequence joins TRBV29-1 and TRBJ2-7, with 8 bases lining up with TRBD1. V shed 4 bases and J 6 bases; nucleotides not matched to a gene: 5. The CDR3 has 12 residues. In germline, CDR1 is SQVTM, CDR2 ANQGSEA. The CDR3 DNA reads as TGCAGCGTTGTCAGGGGGCGCAGCGAGCAGTACTTC. This gives the protein CSVVRGRSEQYF.